Following are 3 T cell receptor beta chains from one sample sequenced in a study of CD8 T cells in Susac syndrome. cDNA came from around 0.5 to 1 ug RNA primed by random hexamers. One entry per CDR3 protein, called by TCRdb with MiXCR from the immunoSEQ multiplex PCR reads. The profile shows some 200,000 distinct CDR3 sequences, roughly 95% of them singletons. The sample comprised CD4+ T cells from PBMCs. The source is a human donor in good health.

The rearrangement links TRBV30 to TRBJ1-1; D is possibly TRBD1 (5 bases). Trimming took off 1 base at V and 4 bases at J, with 13 bases between the two ends. This CDR3 comprises 14 residues. Germline assignment: CDR1 GTSNPN and CDR2 SVGIG (reference sequence). The CDR3 is CAWSDGGWGTEAFF. The CDR3, as DNA: TGTGCCTGGAGTGATGGGGGTTGGGGCACTGAAGCTTTCTTT.

V gene TRBV20-1 combines with J gene TRBJ2-3, with D possibly being TRBD2 (7 bases). The CDR3 has 14 amino acids. V lost 7 bases and J 2 bases, leaving 16 bases between the germline ends. Germline values: CDR1 DFQATT, CDR2 SNEGSKA (reference sequence). The CDR3 DNA sequence: TGCAGTGTCGGGGGGCTAGCGGCCACAGATACGCAGTATTTT. This gives the protein CSVGGLAATDTQYF.

The chain carries TRBV20-1 and TRBJ2-1; D remains ambiguous. CDR3 length: 11 residues. The germline V gene encodes CDR1 DFQATT and CDR2 SNEGSKA (reference sequence). Between the trimmed V and J ends, which lost 0 bases and 10 bases, there was a span of 7 bases. In DNA, the CDR3 is TGCAGTGCTAGAGATCAAGGAGAGCAGTTCTTC. This encodes CSARDQGEQFF.